This T cell receptor beta chain is from a study of T cell responses to AZD1222 COVID-19 vaccine. Clones were sequenced by immunoSEQ multiplex PCR, and TCRdb holds only the in-frame ones, with some missing. The sample records roughly 80,000 clones, 75% to 95% being singletons. General study findings and limits: Just a handful of AZD1222 recipients were seropositive at baseline. Donor demographics were predominantly white British with a female majority; clonal diversity may be underestimated. An increase in Spike-specific TCR breadth and depth was observed after two AZD1222 doses.

Remarks on this clone: Its specificity is not known.

The CDR3 has 12 residues. Germline V CDR1 and CDR2: WSHSY, SAAADI. V lost 2 bases, J lost 9 bases, and 10 bases lay in between. The sequence derives from an adult in good health. The material was peripheral blood, obtained on day 0 of MenACWY control vaccination. The rearrangement uses TRBV10-2 and TRBJ1-1; no clear D gene. DNA for the CDR3: TGCGCCAGCAGTGAGATCCAGGTTCAAGCTTTCTTT. It codes for CASSEIQVQAFF.